This passage covers 11 T cell receptor beta chains from one sample sequenced in a study of blood T cell repertoires in COVID-19. Here immunoSEQ multiplex PCR was the method, and the copy in TCRdb shows in-frame clones only, minus some. This sample has about 400,000 clones, with roughly 90% found just once. The sequencing input was peripheral blood. The receptor source for this set is a man in his forties or fifties with acute or convalescent COVID-19.

This rearrangement joins TRBV30 to TRBJ1-2, with D possibly matching TRBD1 (5 bases). The germline CDR1 and CDR2 sequences are GTSNPN and SVGIG (reference sequence). The V and J ends lost 0 bases and 5 bases respectively, with 13 bases between them. This CDR3 is built from 14 residues. The CDR3 sequence: CAWSVPGVGYGYTF. As DNA, the CDR3 is TGTGCCTGGAGTGTTCCGGGGGTGGGATATGGCTACACCTTC.

The chain couples TRBV10-3 to TRBJ2-3; 13 positions match TRBD2. CDR3 length equals 19 residues. The trim removed 6 bases at V and 3 bases at J, leaving 15 bases unmatched. Germline assignment: CDR1 ENHRY and CDR2 SYGVKD. The CDR3 DNA sequence: TGTGCCATCAGGGCGGGACTAGCGGGAATTGTCGGTAGGACAGATACGCAGTATTTT. Its protein product is CAIRAGLAGIVGRTDTQYF.

The chain uses TRBV7-9 and TRBJ1-2; 8 nucleotides match TRBD1. V dropped 5 bases and J dropped 8; count of bases not matched to a gene: 4. This CDR3 is 12 amino acids long. Looked up from germline, CDR1 is SEHNR and CDR2 is FQNEAQ (reference sequence). The CDR3 region is CASSRDRFGYTF. In DNA form, the CDR3 reads TGTGCCAGCAGCCGGGACAGGTTCGGCTACACCTTC.

The chain uses TRBV27 and TRBJ1-2, with 9 bases lining up with TRBD1. Germline V gene lookup returns CDR1 MNHEY and CDR2 SMNVEV (reference sequence). The V and J ends lost 5 bases and 4 bases, in that order; junction bases with no gene match: 5. The CDR3 covers 14 residues. This CDR3 reads CASSEDRGTYGYTF. CDR3 coding DNA: TGTGCCAGCAGTGAGGACAGGGGAACCTATGGCTACACCTTC.

This clone was seen a single time. The gene calls are TRBV6-5 and TRBJ1-5, with D perhaps matching TRBD1 (5 bases). The CDR3 consists of 14 residues. The V end was cut by 11 bases, the J end by 7 bases, with 21 bases between. The germline gives CDR1 MNHEY, CDR2 SVGAGI. CDR3: CASSGLQRRQPQHF. For the CDR3, the DNA is TGTGCCTCGTCGGGACTCCAGAGGCGGCAGCCCCAGCATTTT.

V gene TRBV9 combines with J gene TRBJ1-1; D is unresolved. The CDR3 spans 14 residues. Trimming shortened V by 4 bases and J by 0 bases, and 10 bases separated the two germline ends. Germline V gene sequence: CDR1 SGDLS, CDR2 YYNGEE. CDR3 nucleotide sequence: TGTGCCAGCAGCCTAGGGTCTATGAACACTGAAGCTTTCTTT. Residues: CASSLGSMNTEAFF.

The chain combines TRBV28 with TRBJ1-5, with TRBD1 matching 8 bases. V dropped 7 bases and J dropped 1; count of bases not matched to a gene: 15. This CDR3 contains 18 residues. The germline V gene encodes CDR1 MDHEN and CDR2 SYDVKM. This CDR3 reads CASTLGYGQGYSNQPQHF. CDR3 sequence (DNA): TGTGCCAGCACTCTGGGATACGGACAGGGTTACAGCAATCAGCCCCAGCATTTT. Using reference TRBV28 and TRBJ1-5 for the parts outside the CDR3, the full variable domain is DVKVTQSSRYLVKRTGEKVFLECVQDMDHENMFWYRQDPGLGLRLIYFSYDVKMKEKGDIPEGYSVSREKKERFSLILESASTNQTSMYLCASTLGYGQGYSNQPQHFGDGTRLSIL.

The chain is built from TRBV6-2 or TRBV6-3 and TRBJ1-1, with a tentative D call TRBD1 (5 bases). Germline assignment: CDR1 MNHEY and CDR2 SVGEGT. There are 13 residues in the CDR3. Trimming removed 2 bases from V and 8 bases from J, with 12 bases in between. The CDR3 nucleotides read TGTGCCAGCAGTTACAGCCCCCGGACAGAAGCTTTCTTT. Its translation is CASSYSPRTEAFF.

J is TRBJ1-5 and V is TRBV28, with D possibly being TRBD1 (5 bases). Trimming shortened V by 3 bases and J by 7 bases, and 13 bases separated the two germline ends. The CDR3 is made up of 14 amino acids. Germline V gene lookup returns CDR1 MDHEN and CDR2 SYDVKM. For the CDR3, the DNA is TGTGCCAGCAGTTTTCGGCAGGGTTTACAGCCCCAGCATTTT. Translated, it gives CASSFRQGLQPQHF.

The rearrangement uses TRBV5-5 and TRBJ2-1; 10 positions agree with TRBD2. V trimming: 4 bases; J trimming: 7 bases; junction bases outside the gene matches: 5. Germline loops: CDR1 SGHKS, CDR2 YYEKEE (reference sequence). CDR3 length: 14 amino acids. This CDR3 reads CASSLGLAVNEQFF. CDR3 nucleotides: TGTGCCAGCAGCCTCGGACTAGCGGTAAATGAGCAGTTCTTC.

The chain joins TRBV7-9 to TRBJ2-5; weak D call: TRBD2 (5 bases). The V and J ends lost 4 bases and 5 bases respectively, with 17 bases between them. CDR3 size: 15 residues. Germline V gene lookup returns CDR1 SEHNR and CDR2 FQNEAQ (reference sequence). CDR3 in amino acids: CASSYLEGAVETQYF. The CDR3 DNA reads as TGTGCCAGCAGCTACCTAGAGGGAGCGGTGGAGACCCAGTACTTC.